This is a list of T cell receptor beta chains from one sample in a study of blood T cells in healthy people across ages. TCRdb called the 5' RACE reads again in MiXCR, with one record for every CDR3 protein. The sample lists roughly 1.7 million distinct CDR3 sequences, about 32% seen once, with roughly 10% in the top ten. Sequencing input: blood. The receptors were gathered from a woman in her thirties in good health. Each CDR3 is given with its conserved first and last residue. Fields, in order: CDR3 length, D gene, J gene, clone size, V gene, CDR3 DNA, CDR3 protein. D genes are given only for firm matches. Some rows mark clone size as missing; the rest say once, few, many or name a class of expanded clone.

CDR3 length: 18; D gene: TRBD2; J gene: TRBJ2-3; clone size: -; V gene: TRBV7-3; CDR3 DNA: TGTGCCAGCAGCTTAAGCGCCAGCGGGAGGGGGAACACAGATACGCAGTATTTT; CDR3 protein: CASSLSASGRGNTDTQYF
CDR3 length: 16; D gene: -; J gene: TRBJ2-1; clone size: few; V gene: TRBV7-6; CDR3 DNA: TGTGCCAGCACTAACGACGCGGGGAAGTTGGACAATGAGCAGTTCTTC; CDR3 protein: CASTNDAGKLDNEQFF
CDR3 length: 15; D gene: TRBD2; J gene: TRBJ2-3; clone size: many; V gene: TRBV7-2; CDR3 DNA: TGTGCCAGCAGCCCACGGGGGGGGAGGGGGGATACGCAGTATTTT; CDR3 protein: CASSPRGGRGDTQYF
CDR3 length: 15; D gene: TRBD1; J gene: TRBJ1-2; clone size: -; V gene: TRBV7-2; CDR3 DNA: TGTGCCAGCAGCTTAACAGGGGTCGCAGTTTATGGCTACACCTTC; CDR3 protein: CASSLTGVAVYGYTF
CDR3 length: 16; D gene: -; J gene: TRBJ2-1; clone size: -; V gene: TRBV24-1; CDR3 DNA: TGTGCCACCAGTGATTCCCTTCGTATGGTCTACAATGAGCAGTTCTTC; CDR3 protein: CATSDSLRMVYNEQFF
CDR3 length: 13; D gene: TRBD2; J gene: TRBJ2-1; clone size: few; V gene: TRBV10-3; CDR3 DNA: TGTGCCATCAGGTCACTAGCGGGAGGGGAGCAGTTCTTC; CDR3 protein: CAIRSLAGGEQFF
CDR3 length: 17; D gene: TRBD2; J gene: TRBJ2-1; clone size: few; V gene: TRBV11-2; CDR3 DNA: TGTGCCAGCAGCTTAGGACGGACGGGAGGGTCTAGTGGTGAGCAGTTCTTC; CDR3 protein: CASSLGRTGGSSGEQFF
CDR3 length: 16; D gene: TRBD2; J gene: TRBJ2-1; clone size: -; V gene: TRBV28; CDR3 DNA: TGTGCCAGCAGTTCGGTAGCGGGAGGGCCTTCGGGTGAGCAGTTCTTC; CDR3 protein: CASSSVAGGPSGEQFF
CDR3 length: 15; D gene: -; J gene: TRBJ2-1; clone size: once; V gene: TRBV7-3; CDR3 DNA: TGTGCCAGCAGCCAGAATAGCGGTGGGTGGAATGAGCAGTTCTTC; CDR3 protein: CASSQNSGGWNEQFF
CDR3 length: 16; D gene: TRBD1; J gene: TRBJ2-7; clone size: -; V gene: TRBV5-1; CDR3 DNA: TGCGCCAACAGCTTGGCCCCGGGACAGGGACAGTACGAGCAGTACTTC; CDR3 protein: CANSLAPGQGQYEQYF
CDR3 length: 14; D gene: -; J gene: TRBJ2-1; clone size: -; V gene: TRBV9; CDR3 DNA: TGTGCCAGCAGCGTAGGACGTGCAGTCAATGAGCAGTTCTTC; CDR3 protein: CASSVGRAVNEQFF
CDR3 length: 17; D gene: TRBD2; J gene: TRBJ2-7; clone size: -; V gene: TRBV7-9; CDR3 DNA: TGTGCCAGCAGCTTAGCGGCTAGCGGGGGGAGCTCCTACGAGCAGTACTTC; CDR3 protein: CASSLAASGGSSYEQYF
CDR3 length: 16; D gene: -; J gene: TRBJ2-3; clone size: -; V gene: TRBV10-1; CDR3 DNA: TGCGCCAGCAGTGAGCTAGGACAAACTAATACAGATACGCAGTATTTT; CDR3 protein: CASSELGQTNTDTQYF
CDR3 length: 16; D gene: -; J gene: TRBJ2-5; clone size: -; V gene: TRBV20-1; CDR3 DNA: TGCAGTGCTAGAGGTCCCGGCGAGGGGACCTGGGAGACCCAGTACTTC; CDR3 protein: CSARGPGEGTWETQYF
CDR3 length: 16; D gene: TRBD1; J gene: TRBJ1-6; clone size: -; V gene: TRBV5-1; CDR3 DNA: TGCGCCAGCAGCTACGGAGACAGGGGCTTGGGTTCACCCCTCCACTTT; CDR3 protein: CASSYGDRGLGSPLHF
CDR3 length: 14; D gene: TRBD1; J gene: TRBJ1-4; clone size: few; V gene: TRBV12-3/TRBV12-4; CDR3 DNA: TGTGCCAGCAGTCACGGGACAGGGTTTGAAAAACTGTTTTTT; CDR3 protein: CASSHGTGFEKLFF
CDR3 length: 18; D gene: TRBD2; J gene: TRBJ2-7; clone size: few; V gene: TRBV3-1; CDR3 DNA: TGTGCCAGCAGCCAAGTCCTTCCTACTAGCGGAGACTCCTACGAGCAGTACTTC; CDR3 protein: CASSQVLPTSGDSYEQYF
CDR3 length: 14; D gene: -; J gene: TRBJ1-2; clone size: -; V gene: TRBV24-1; CDR3 DNA: TGTGCCACCAGTGAAACCGGGACAAGGGGAGGCTACACCTTC; CDR3 protein: CATSETGTRGGYTF
CDR3 length: 15; D gene: -; J gene: TRBJ2-3; clone size: -; V gene: TRBV5-4; CDR3 DNA: TGTGCCAGCAGCGAGGACCCTCTCAGCACAGATACGCAGTATTTT; CDR3 protein: CASSEDPLSTDTQYF
CDR3 length: 16; D gene: -; J gene: TRBJ1-6; clone size: few; V gene: TRBV4-1; CDR3 DNA: TGCGCCAGCAGCCAAAGTTTATCTGGGACGTCTTCACCCCTCCACTTT; CDR3 protein: CASSQSLSGTSSPLHF
CDR3 length: 13; D gene: -; J gene: TRBJ1-1; clone size: -; V gene: TRBV20-1; CDR3 DNA: TGCAGTGCTGACGACAGGCTGAACACTGAAGCTTTCTTT; CDR3 protein: CSADDRLNTEAFF
CDR3 length: 13; D gene: -; J gene: TRBJ1-2; clone size: few; V gene: TRBV29-1; CDR3 DNA: TGCAGCGTTGAAGGAAGGGAGAACTATGGCTACACCTTC; CDR3 protein: CSVEGRENYGYTF
CDR3 length: 14; D gene: -; J gene: TRBJ1-1; clone size: few; V gene: TRBV4-1; CDR3 DNA: TGCGCCAGCAGCCAAGGGTTGGAGAACACTGAAGCTTTCTTT; CDR3 protein: CASSQGLENTEAFF
CDR3 length: 13; D gene: -; J gene: TRBJ2-3; clone size: many; V gene: TRBV20-1; CDR3 DNA: TGCAGTGCTAGAGATGGAGGAGCGGATACGCAGTATTTT; CDR3 protein: CSARDGGADTQYF
CDR3 length: 16; D gene: -; J gene: TRBJ2-1; clone size: few; V gene: TRBV12-3/TRBV12-4; CDR3 DNA: TGTGCCAGCAGTACCGCTTATACTGGATCCTACAATGAGCAGTTCTTC; CDR3 protein: CASSTAYTGSYNEQFF
CDR3 length: 13; D gene: -; J gene: TRBJ2-5; clone size: -; V gene: TRBV14; CDR3 DNA: TGTGCCAGCAGTTGGCTTCCCGGGGAGACCCAGTACTTC; CDR3 protein: CASSWLPGETQYF
CDR3 length: 15; D gene: -; J gene: TRBJ1-5; clone size: few; V gene: TRBV5-1; CDR3 DNA: TGCGCCAGCAGCTTGGCCGGGCAACTCAATCAGCCCCAGCATTTT; CDR3 protein: CASSLAGQLNQPQHF
CDR3 length: 13; D gene: -; J gene: TRBJ2-7; clone size: few; V gene: TRBV30; CDR3 DNA: TGTGCCTGGAGAATCGGGGGCTCCTACGAGCAGTACTTC; CDR3 protein: CAWRIGGSYEQYF
CDR3 length: 16; D gene: TRBD1; J gene: TRBJ2-4; clone size: few; V gene: TRBV5-1; CDR3 DNA: TGCGCCAGCAGCTGGGTGACAGGGGAAGCCAAAAACATTCAGTACTTC; CDR3 protein: CASSWVTGEAKNIQYF
CDR3 length: 15; D gene: TRBD1; J gene: TRBJ1-1; clone size: -; V gene: TRBV5-1; CDR3 DNA: TGCGCCGGCAGCCTCCTGCAGGGGGGGAACACTGAAGCTTTCTTT; CDR3 protein: CAGSLLQGGNTEAFF
CDR3 length: 15; D gene: -; J gene: TRBJ1-1; clone size: -; V gene: TRBV3-1; CDR3 DNA: TGTGCCAGCAGCCAACCCGGGCGCTTGAACACTGAAGCTTTCTTT; CDR3 protein: CASSQPGRLNTEAFF
CDR3 length: 15; D gene: TRBD1; J gene: TRBJ2-5; clone size: few; V gene: TRBV7-8; CDR3 DNA: TGTGCCAGCAGCCCCCCGGGACAGGGAGGAGAGACCCAGTACTTC; CDR3 protein: CASSPPGQGGETQYF
CDR3 length: 15; D gene: -; J gene: TRBJ1-1; clone size: -; V gene: TRBV5-1; CDR3 DNA: TGCGCCAGCAGCTTGGGTTTTCCGGGTACCACTGAAGCTTTCTTT; CDR3 protein: CASSLGFPGTTEAFF
CDR3 length: 16; D gene: TRBD1; J gene: TRBJ1-1; clone size: -; V gene: TRBV7-9; CDR3 DNA: TGTGCCAGCAGCCCAACTTCCTCGGGGACAGGAACTGAAGCTTTCTTT; CDR3 protein: CASSPTSSGTGTEAFF